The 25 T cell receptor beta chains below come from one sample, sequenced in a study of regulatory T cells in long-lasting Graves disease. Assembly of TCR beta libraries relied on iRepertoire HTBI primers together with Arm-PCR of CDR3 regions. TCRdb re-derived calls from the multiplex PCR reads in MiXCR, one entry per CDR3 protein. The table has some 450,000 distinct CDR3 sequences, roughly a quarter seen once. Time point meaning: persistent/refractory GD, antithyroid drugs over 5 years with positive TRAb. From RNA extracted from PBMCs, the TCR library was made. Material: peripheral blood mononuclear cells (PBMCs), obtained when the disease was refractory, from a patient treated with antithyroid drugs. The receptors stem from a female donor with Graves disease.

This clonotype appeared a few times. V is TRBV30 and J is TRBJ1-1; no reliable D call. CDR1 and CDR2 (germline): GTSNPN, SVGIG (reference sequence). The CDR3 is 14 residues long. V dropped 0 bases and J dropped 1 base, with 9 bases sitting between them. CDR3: CAWSVEAPNTEAFF. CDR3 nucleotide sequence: TGTGCCTGGAGTGTCGAGGCGCCGAACACTGAAGCTTTCTTT.

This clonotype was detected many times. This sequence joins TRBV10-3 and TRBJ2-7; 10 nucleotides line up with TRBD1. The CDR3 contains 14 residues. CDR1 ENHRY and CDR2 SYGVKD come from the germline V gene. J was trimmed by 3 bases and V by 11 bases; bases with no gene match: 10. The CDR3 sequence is CASRPGQGIYEQYF. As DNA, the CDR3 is TGTGCCTCCCGGCCGGGACAGGGGATCTACGAGCAGTACTTC.

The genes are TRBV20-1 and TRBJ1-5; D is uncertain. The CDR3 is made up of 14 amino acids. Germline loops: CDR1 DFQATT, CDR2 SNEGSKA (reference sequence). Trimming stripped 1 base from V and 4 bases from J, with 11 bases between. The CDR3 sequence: CSARGGPLNQPQHF. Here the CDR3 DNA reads TGCAGTGCTAGAGGAGGGCCCTTAAATCAGCCCCAGCATTTT.

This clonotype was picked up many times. CDR3 sequence: CASSLRGTRNIQYF. The CDR3, as DNA: TGTGCCAGCAGTTTAAGAGGGACTAGGAACATTCAGTACTTC. The chain combines TRBV28 with TRBJ2-4, with 8 positions matching TRBD2. CDR3 length: 14 residues. V was clipped by 2 bases and J by 7 bases; unmatched bases: 4. Germline V gene data show CDR1 as MDHEN and CDR2 as SYDVKM.

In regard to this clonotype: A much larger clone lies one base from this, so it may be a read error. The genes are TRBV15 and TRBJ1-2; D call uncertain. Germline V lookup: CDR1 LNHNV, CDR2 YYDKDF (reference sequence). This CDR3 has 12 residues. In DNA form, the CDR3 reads TGTGCCAACAGCAGTAGTACGTACGGCTACACCTTC. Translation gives CANSSSTYGYTF.

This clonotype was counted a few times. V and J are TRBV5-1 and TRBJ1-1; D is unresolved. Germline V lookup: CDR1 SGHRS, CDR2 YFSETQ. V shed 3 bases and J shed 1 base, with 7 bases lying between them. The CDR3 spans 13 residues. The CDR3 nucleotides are TGCGCCAGCAGCTCTTTGGGGAACACTGAAGCTTTCTTT. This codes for CASSSLGNTEAFF.

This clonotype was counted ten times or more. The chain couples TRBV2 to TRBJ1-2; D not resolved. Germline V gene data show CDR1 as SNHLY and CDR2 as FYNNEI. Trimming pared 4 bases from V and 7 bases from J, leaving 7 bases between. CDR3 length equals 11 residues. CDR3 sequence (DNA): TGTGCCAGCAGTGTCGTACTTGGCTACACCTTC. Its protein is CASSVVLGYTF.

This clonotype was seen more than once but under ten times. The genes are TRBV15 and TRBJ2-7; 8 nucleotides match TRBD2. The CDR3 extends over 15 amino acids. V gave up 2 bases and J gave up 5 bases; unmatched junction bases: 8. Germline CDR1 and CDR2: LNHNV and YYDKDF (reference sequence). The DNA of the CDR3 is TGTGCCACCAGCAGACCTGTGGGACTAGGTCACGAGCAGTACTTC. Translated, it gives CATSRPVGLGHEQYF.

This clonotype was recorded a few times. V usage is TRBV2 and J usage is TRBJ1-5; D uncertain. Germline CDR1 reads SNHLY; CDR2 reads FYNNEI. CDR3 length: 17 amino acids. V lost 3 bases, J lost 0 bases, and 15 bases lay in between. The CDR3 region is CASSDTQRHYSNQPQHF. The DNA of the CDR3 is TGTGCCAGCAGTGATACTCAGAGACATTATAGCAATCAGCCCCAGCATTTT. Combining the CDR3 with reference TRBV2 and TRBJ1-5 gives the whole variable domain EPEVTQTPSHQVTQMGQEVILRCVPISNHLYFYWYRQILGQKVEFLVSFYNNEISEKSEIFDDQFSVERPDGSNFTLKIRSTKLEDSAMYFCASSDTQRHYSNQPQHFGDGTRLSIL.

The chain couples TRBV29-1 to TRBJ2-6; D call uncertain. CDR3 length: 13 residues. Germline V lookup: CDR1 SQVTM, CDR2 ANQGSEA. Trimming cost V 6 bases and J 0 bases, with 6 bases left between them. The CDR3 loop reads CSVADSGANVLTF. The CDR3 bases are TGCAGCGTCGCAGACTCTGGGGCCAACGTCCTGACTTTC.

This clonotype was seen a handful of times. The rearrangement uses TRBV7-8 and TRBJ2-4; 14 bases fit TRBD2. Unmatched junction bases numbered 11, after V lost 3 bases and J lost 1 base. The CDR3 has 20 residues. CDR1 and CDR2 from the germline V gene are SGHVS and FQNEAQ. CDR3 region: CASSFTRLAGGPGAKNIQYF. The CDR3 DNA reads TGTGCCAGCAGCTTTACCCGACTAGCGGGAGGGCCAGGGGCCAAAAACATTCAGTACTTC.

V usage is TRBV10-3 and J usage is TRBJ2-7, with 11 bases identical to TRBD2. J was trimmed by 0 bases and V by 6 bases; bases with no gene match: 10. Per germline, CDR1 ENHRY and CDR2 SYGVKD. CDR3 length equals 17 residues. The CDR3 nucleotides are TGTGCCATCAGCCCGGGACTAGCGGCCGTGAGCTCCTACGAGCAGTACTTC. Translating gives CAISPGLAAVSSYEQYF.

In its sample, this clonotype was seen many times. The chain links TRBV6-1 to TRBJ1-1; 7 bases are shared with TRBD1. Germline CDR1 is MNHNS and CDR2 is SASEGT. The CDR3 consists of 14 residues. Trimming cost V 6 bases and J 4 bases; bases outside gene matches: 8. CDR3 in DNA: TGTGCCAGCAGCGTCGACAGGGTGGGCACTGAAGCTTTCTTT. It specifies CASSVDRVGTEAFF.

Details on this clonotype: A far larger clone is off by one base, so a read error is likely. CDR3 sequence reads: CASNYLPGLAGASQETQYF. CDR3 sequence (DNA): TGTGCCAGCAATTACCTACCGGGACTAGCGGGAGCGTCGCAAGAGACCCAGTACTTC. The chain joins TRBV6-1 to TRBJ2-5, with 14 bases matching TRBD2. CDR1 and CDR2 from the germline V gene are MNHNS and SASEGT. Losses at the gene ends were 7 bases for V and 2 bases for J; bases not matched to a gene: 15. CDR3 length equals 19 residues.

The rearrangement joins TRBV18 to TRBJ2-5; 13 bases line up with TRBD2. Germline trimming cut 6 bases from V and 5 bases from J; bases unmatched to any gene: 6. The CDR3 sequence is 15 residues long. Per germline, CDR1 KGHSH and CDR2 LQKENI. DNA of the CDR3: TGTGCCAGCTCGGCGGGACTAGCGGGATCCGAGACCCAGTACTTC. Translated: CASSAGLAGSETQYF.

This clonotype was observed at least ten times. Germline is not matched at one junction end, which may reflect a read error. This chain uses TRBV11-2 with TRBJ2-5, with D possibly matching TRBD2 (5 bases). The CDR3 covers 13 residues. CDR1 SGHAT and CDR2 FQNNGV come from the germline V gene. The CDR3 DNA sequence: TGTGCCAGCGTGGGAGCGATGCAAGGGACCCAGTACTTC. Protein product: CASVGAMQGTQYF.

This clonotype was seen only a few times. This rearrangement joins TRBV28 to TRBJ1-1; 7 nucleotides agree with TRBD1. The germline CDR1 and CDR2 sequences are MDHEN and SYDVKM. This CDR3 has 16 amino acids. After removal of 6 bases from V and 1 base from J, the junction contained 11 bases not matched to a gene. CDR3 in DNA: TGTGCCAGCAGCTCCCCAGGGGGGGGAAAGAACACTGAAGCTTTCTTT. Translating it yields CASSSPGGGKNTEAFF.

CDR3 sequence (DNA): TGCAGCGTCCCGGGACAGGGTTTGAATGAGCAGTTCTTC. Translating it yields CSVPGQGLNEQFF. The chain has TRBV29-1 and TRBJ2-1; 9 bases agree with TRBD1. The CDR3 spans 13 residues. CDR1 is SQVTM and CDR2 is ANQGSEA in the germline V gene. The junction had 7 bases not matched to a gene; V was cut back by 6 bases and J by 7 bases.

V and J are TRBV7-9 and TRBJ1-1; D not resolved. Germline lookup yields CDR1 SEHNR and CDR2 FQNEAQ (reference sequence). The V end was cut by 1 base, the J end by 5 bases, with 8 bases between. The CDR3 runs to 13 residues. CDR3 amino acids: CASSLDVGTEAFF. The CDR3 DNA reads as TGTGCCAGCAGCTTAGATGTGGGGACTGAAGCTTTCTTT.

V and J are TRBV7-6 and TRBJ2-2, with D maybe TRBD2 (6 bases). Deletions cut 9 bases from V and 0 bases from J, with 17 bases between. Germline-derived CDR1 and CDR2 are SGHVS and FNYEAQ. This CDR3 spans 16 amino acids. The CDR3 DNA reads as TGTGCCAGTAGTAGAGAGGGAGGTCCGAACACCGGGGAGCTGTTTTTT. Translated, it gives CASSREGGPNTGELFF.

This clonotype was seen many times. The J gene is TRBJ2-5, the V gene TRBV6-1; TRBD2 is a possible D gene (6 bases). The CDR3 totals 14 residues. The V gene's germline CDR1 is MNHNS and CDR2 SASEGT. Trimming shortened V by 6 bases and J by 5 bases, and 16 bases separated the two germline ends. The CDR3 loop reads CASRGVGGGETQYF. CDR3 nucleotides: TGTGCCAGCAGAGGGGTAGGAGGAGGGGAGACCCAGTACTTC.

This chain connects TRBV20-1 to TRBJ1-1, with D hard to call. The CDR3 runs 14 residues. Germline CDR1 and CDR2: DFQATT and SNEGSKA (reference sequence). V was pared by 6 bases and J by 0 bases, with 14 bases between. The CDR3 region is CSAHAASMNTEAFF. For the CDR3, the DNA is TGCAGTGCCCATGCGGCCAGTATGAACACTGAAGCTTTCTTT.

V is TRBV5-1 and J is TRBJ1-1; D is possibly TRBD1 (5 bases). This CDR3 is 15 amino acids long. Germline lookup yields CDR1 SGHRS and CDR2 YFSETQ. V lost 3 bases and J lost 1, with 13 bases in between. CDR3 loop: CASSSRTRENTEAFF. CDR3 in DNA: TGCGCCAGCAGCTCCCGGACCAGGGAGAACACTGAAGCTTTCTTT.

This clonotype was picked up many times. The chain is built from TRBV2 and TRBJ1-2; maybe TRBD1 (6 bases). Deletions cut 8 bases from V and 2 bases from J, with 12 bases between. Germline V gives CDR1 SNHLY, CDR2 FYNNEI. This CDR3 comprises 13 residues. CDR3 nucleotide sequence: TGTGCCAGCCGACGAGGGACAAACTATGGCTACACCTTC. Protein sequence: CASRRGTNYGYTF.

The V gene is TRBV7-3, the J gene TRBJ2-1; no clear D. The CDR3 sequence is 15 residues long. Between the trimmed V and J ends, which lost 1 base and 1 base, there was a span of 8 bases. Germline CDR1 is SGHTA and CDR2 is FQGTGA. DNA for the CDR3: TGTGCCAGCAGCTTAAACTTAAATTCCTACAATGAGCAGTTCTTC. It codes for CASSLNLNSYNEQFF.